This T cell receptor beta chain was retrieved from a study of beta chain features in type 1 diabetes. As for the study in general: The number of sorted cells examined across all samples was around 99 million.

Naive, central memory, regulatory and stem cell-like memory cells within the CD4+ compartment were sorted using CD45RO/CCR7/CD25/CD127/CD95/CD27. Study-level findings and limits: Patients with Type 1 diabetes showed moderately but significantly shorter TCRB CDR3s in all four CD4+ subsets.

Every bit of the isolated RNA underwent reverse transcription, so sequencing read expressed TCRB transcripts. Profiling relied on immunoSEQ multiplex PCR, and the TCRdb table lists in-frame clones only, not all of them. Of roughly 330,000 clones listed, roughly 13% are singletons. Comment on this clone: Its cognate antigen is unknown.

The CDR3 has 13 residues. V shed 4 bases, J shed 9 bases, and the junction held 9 bases outside the gene matches. The germline gives CDR1 SGDLS, CDR2 YYNGEE. Material: naive CD4+ T cells from blood. The clonotype comes from a woman aged 18-29 years with type 1 diabetes. The chain links TRBV9 to TRBJ2-7, with 8 bases that match TRBD2. CDR3 DNA sequence: TGTGCCAGCAGCAGCCAGGGAAGCGGGGGGCAGTACTTC. It is translated as CASSSQGSGGQYF.